This T cell receptor (beta chain) is from a study of tumor and adjacent non-tumor tissue in lung cancer. About the study: The patients, around 10 men and 4 to 6 women, were about 30 to 76 with stage I to III disease. Study-level findings and limits: Higher tumor TCR diversity was associated with shorter survival. In normal lung, the top 100 clones were significantly more dominant than in tumor.

RNA was extracted from bulk tissue without any cell sorting. This non-tumor lung sample came from over 3 cm beyond the tumor edge. Trimming stripped 6 bases from V and 4 bases from J, with 7 bases between. Germline CDR1 MNHNY, CDR2 SVGAGI (reference sequence). The CDR3 is 12 amino acids. TCRbeta libraries were built with three rounds of nested PCR, modified from ARM-PCR. One entry per CDR3 protein, called by TCRdb with MiXCR from the multiplex PCR reads. In the table there are about 100,000 distinct CDR3 sequences, about 62% of which are singletons. Note on this clonotype: What it binds is unknown.

Sequences were obtained from distant non-tumor lung tissue. The V call is TRBV6-6, the J call TRBJ2-1; no firm D call. This clonotype was sampled from a man aged 25-45 years with non-small cell lung cancer. The CDR3 nucleotides are TGTGCCAGCAGCCAGGAGTACAATGAGCAGTTCTTC. Translation: CASSQEYNEQFF.